This is a list of T cell receptor beta chains from one sample in a study of T cell repertoires in ileal Crohn's disease. Only in-frame clones appear in the TCRdb table, and some are missing; sequencing was by immunoSEQ multiplex PCR. The table records 7,000 or so clones, 72% of them present only once. The sequencing input was ileal tissue. These receptors were taken from an adult with Crohn's disease. Both conserved end residues are trimmed from each CDR3.

v_gene	len	CDR3aa
TRBV27	12	ASRGLISGNTIY
TRBV11-2	14	ASSFRTGQAGNTIY
TRBV29-1	12	SVAPRGVQREMF
TRBV5-1	13	ASSYSTALNTEAF
TRBV13	14	ASSLRFHSAGNTIY
TRBV2	14	ASSEATSGRKETQY
TRBV28	12	ASTLKGVRYEQY
TRBV5-4	12	ASSYYRGTGELF
TRBV5-1	11	ASSKGGNQPQH
TRBV2	12	ASSEDRGLYGYT
TRBV2	13	ASSSLGIGNTEAF
TRBV28	13	ASSSGQGIRKPQH
TRBV5-1	15	ASSWSGGGGSTDTQY
TRBV5-1	9	ASSDFDEQY
TRBV2	15	ASSEAPRAGYADTQY
TRBV14	12	ASSLLSSTDTQY
TRBV10-2	12	ASSEDRGRTEAF
TRBV2	10	ASRGQGETQY
TRBV9	14	ASSVDTGGASDGYT
TRBV5-5	13	ASSYRGEDAYEQY
TRBV10-1	11	ASSAGGLLEAF
TRBV5-1	13	ASSLGTGINTEAF
TRBV6-1	12	ASSEAQGNTEAF
TRBV10-2	11	ASRPTGDQPQH
TRBV7-9	12	ASSSADRTYEQY
TRBV6-5	13	ASKRQGASYNEQF
TRBV6-1	13	ASSPGTALNSPLH
TRBV5-6	15	ASSLVGQGAQGETQY
TRBV18	15	ASSRGALGLLNTEAF
TRBV5-1	12	ASSPPSSSYEQY
TRBV5-6	13	ASSLYGTGDTEAF
TRBV4-3	12	ASSSSMGATEAF
TRBV5-1	12	ASGQQGSTDTQY
TRBV11-1	12	ASSSRQGSNEQY
TRBV5-1	13	ASSPDGTSVYEQY
TRBV5-6	14	ASSLLQGGTNYGYT
TRBV2	12	AREIRAGANVLT
TRBV7-5	15	ARSRTDRDRGNWGYT
TRBV7-5	12	ARSFPGLDYEQY
TRBV18	11	ASSRTQGDEQF
TRBV2	12	ASSEVARDTEAF
TRBV18	12	ASSSDSGANVLT
TRBV6-5	11	ASPPGRGSPLH
TRBV19	13	ASSLTEYYNSPLH
TRBV4-1	11	ASSQRGGDGYT
TRBV28	10	GATGGLRGYT
TRBV2	10	ASSETAGELF
TRBV4-3	17	ASSQGRRGSGRNTGELF
TRBV5-1	11	ASGLRGDDTQY
TRBV19	11	ASSLALSDTQY
TRBV28	10	ASRASTDTQY
TRBV11-2	11	ASSLVLQGHLY
TRBV12-5	15	ASGLTRDTPTDHEQY
TRBV6-5	13	ASSYRGLAGGEQY
TRBV30	11	AWSAGGPYEQY
TRBV7-3	13	ASSFASPDTGELF
TRBV5-1	21	ASSFRGRKDSGLRSSYNSPLH
TRBV11-3	14	ASSSRPGQGADTQY
TRBV6-1	12	ATNWDRDGEKLF